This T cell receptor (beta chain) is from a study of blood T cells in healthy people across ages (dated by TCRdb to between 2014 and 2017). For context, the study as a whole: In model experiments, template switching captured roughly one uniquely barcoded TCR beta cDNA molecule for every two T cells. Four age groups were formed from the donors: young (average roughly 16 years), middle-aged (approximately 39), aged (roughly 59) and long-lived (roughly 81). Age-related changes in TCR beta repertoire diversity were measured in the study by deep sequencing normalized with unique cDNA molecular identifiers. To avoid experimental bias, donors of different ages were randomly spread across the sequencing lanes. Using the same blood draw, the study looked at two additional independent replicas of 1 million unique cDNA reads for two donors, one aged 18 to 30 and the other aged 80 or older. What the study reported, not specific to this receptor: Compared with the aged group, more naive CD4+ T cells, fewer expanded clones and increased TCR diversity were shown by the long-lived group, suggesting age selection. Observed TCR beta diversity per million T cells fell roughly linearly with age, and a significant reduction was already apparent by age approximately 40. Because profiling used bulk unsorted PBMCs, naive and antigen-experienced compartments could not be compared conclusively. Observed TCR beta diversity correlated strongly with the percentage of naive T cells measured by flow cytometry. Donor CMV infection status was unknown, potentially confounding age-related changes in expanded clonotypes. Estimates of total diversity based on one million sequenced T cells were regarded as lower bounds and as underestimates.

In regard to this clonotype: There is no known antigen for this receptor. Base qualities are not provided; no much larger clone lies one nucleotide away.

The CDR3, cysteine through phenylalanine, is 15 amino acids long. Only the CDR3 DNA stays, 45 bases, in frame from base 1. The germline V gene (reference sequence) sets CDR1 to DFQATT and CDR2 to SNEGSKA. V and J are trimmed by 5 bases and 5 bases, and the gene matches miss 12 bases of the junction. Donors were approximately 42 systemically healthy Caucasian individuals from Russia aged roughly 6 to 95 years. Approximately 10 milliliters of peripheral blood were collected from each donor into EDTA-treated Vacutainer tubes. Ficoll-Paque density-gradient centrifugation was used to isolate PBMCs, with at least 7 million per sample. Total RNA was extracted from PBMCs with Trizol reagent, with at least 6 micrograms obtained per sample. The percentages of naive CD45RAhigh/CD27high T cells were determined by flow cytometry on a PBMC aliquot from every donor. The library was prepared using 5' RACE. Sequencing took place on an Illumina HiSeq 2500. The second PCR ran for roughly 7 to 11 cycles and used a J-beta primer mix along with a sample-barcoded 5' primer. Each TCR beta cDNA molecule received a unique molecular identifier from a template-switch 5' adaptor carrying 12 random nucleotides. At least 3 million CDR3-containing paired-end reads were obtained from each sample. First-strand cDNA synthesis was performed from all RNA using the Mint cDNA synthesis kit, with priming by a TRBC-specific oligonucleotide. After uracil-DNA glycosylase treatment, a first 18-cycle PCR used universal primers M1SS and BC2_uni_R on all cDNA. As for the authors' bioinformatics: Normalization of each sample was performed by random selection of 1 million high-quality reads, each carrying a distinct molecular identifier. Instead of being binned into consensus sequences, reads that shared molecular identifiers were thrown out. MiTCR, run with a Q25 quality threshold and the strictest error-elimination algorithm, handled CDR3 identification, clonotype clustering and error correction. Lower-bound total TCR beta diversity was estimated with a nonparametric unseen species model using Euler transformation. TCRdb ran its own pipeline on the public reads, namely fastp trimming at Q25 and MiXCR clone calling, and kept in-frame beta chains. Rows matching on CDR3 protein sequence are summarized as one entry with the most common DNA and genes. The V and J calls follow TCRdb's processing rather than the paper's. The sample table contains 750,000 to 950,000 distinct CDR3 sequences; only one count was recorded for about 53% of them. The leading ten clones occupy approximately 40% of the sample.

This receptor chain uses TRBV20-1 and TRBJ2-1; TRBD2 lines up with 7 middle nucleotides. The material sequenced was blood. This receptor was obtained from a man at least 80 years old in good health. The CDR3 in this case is CSAEGVAGLHNEQFF. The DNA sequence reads TGCAGTGCTGAGGGAGTAGCGGGCCTTCACAATGAGCAGTTCTTC.